This TCR beta chain is from a study of CD8 T cells in Susac syndrome (dated by TCRdb to the late 2010s). General notes on the study: The study used repertoire sequencing to test whether antigen drove CD8+ T cell activation and differentiation in Susac syndrome.

Paper-wide results and their limitations: The number of individuals in the TCR sequencing and HLA analysis was recognized as being relatively small.

High-throughput TCR beta sequencing profiled peripheral blood CD8+ and CD4+ T cells from healthy donors, Susac syndrome patients and multiple sclerosis patients. Healthy donors were age- and sex-matched controls. Bulk CD8+ and CD4+ T cells were purified by magnetic negative isolation, whereas CD8+ TEMRA cells were enriched by FACS. Blood was collected in EDTA tubes and processed within 24 hours, with PBMCs isolated through density gradient centrifugation. PBMCs intended for TCR sequencing were cryopreserved in liquid nitrogen and were subsequently thawed in a 37 degrees C water bath. The sorted or isolated CD4+, CD8+ and CD8+ TEMRA cells reached a purity of at least 90%. Notes on this clonotype: Which antigen it targets is not known. Base quality data are lacking; no much larger clone is found one base away.

RNA was extracted with the RNeasy kit and about 0.5 to 1 ug was reverse transcribed using random hexamers. The immunoSEQ multiplex PCR assay, which covers 54 Vbeta and 13 Jbeta segments, was used to amplify TCR beta CDR3 regions. PCR amplification bias was corrected using a synthetic template baseline for primer optimization and computational correction. For the original study's pipeline: Reads were annotated to V, D and J genes according to IMGT and were analyzed with immunoSEQ Analyzer, with only productive sequences retained. To calculate clonality, Shannon entropy was normalized by log2 of the number of productive unique sequences and then subtracted from one. Public and private clones were assessed among the 100 most prevalent clones of each patient and control. Susac-specific clones were defined as absent from healthy and MS cohorts, 1052 published viral clones and other ImmuneACCESS disease sequences. TCRdb trimmed public reads at Q25 via fastp, called clones via MiXCR and kept in-frame beta chains. A single entry per CDR3 protein holds the most common genes and DNA from its merged rows. None of the V and J calls come from the authors' own analysis; TCRdb made them. In this sample the table shows about 200,000 distinct CDR3 sequences, roughly 94% of which occur a single time. The ten largest account for around 0.093% of the sample.

Deletion took 1 base off V and 7 bases off J, with a span of 13 bases between the germline ends. Its CDR3 holds 14 amino acids, cysteine through phenylalanine. The kept DNA is CDR3 alone, 42 bases in frame from the first base. Per the germline V gene, SGHTA is the CDR1 and FQGNSA is the CDR2. Sample: CD4+ T cells from PBMCs. The TCR originated in a human donor in good health. This chain joins TRBV7-2 to TRBJ1-2; TRBD1 is a weak D gene call, 5 bases matching. CDR3 region: CASSLGTIEGGYTF. The DNA sequence reads TGTGCCAGCAGCTTAGGGACAATCGAGGGTGGCTACACCTTC.